The 22 T cell receptor beta chains in this list originate from one sample, sequenced in a study of shared clonotypes between healthy human individuals. The table came from immunoSEQ multiplex PCR; TCRdb's copy has only in-frame clones and leaves some out. This sample has about 1.1 million clones; about 80% occur once, and the top ten carry about 0.89%. Sequenced input: memory CD4+ T cells from PBMCs. Subset meaning: CD45RA-negative fraction. Receptor source: a young man in good health. Some clones in this sample may be carry-over from other donors' samples.

Notes on this clone: Sequence at one end of the junction differs from germline and may be a read error. The chain carries TRBV6-5 and TRBJ1-1; the match to TRBD1 covers 7 bases. Germline assignment: CDR1 MNHEY and CDR2 SVGAGI. The CDR3 spans 12 residues. CDR3 region: CASSPGTATRFF. CDR3 nucleotide sequence: TGTGCCAGCAGCCCCGGGACAGCCACCAGGTTTTTT.

For this clone: Additional DNA sequences in this sample encode the identical CDR3. The CDR3 coding sequence is TGTGCCATCAGTGGTCGGACTAGCGGAACAGATACGCAGTATTTT. It translates to CAISGRTSGTDTQYF. The rearrangement uses TRBV10-3 and TRBJ2-3; 10 bases fit TRBD2. Per germline, CDR1 ENHRY and CDR2 SYGVKD. V was clipped by 4 bases and J by 3 bases; unmatched bases: 4. This CDR3 spans 15 amino acids.

This clone was counted a single time. J is TRBJ1-5 and V is TRBV21-1. TRBV21-1 is assigned pseudogene status. The CDR3 sequence is 13 residues long. In DNA, the CDR3 is TGTGCCAGCAGCAAAGCGGGGGACCAGCCCCAGCATTTT. The encoded protein is CASSKAGDQPQHF.

The chain carries TRBV5-1 and TRBJ2-2; 7 bases agree with TRBD1. Per germline, CDR1 SGHRS and CDR2 YFSETQ. V was pared by 0 bases and J by 7 bases, with 0 bases of the junction left unmatched. CDR3 length: 13 amino acids. The chain's CDR3 is CASSLDRGGELFF. The CDR3 DNA reads as TGCGCCAGCAGCTTGGACAGGGGCGGGGAGCTGTTTTTT. Drawing the rest from reference TRBV5-1 and TRBJ2-2, the complete variable domain is KAGVTQTPRYLIKTRGQQVTLSCSPISGHRSVSWYQQTPGQGLQFLFEYFSETQRNKGNFPGRFSGRQFSNSRSEMNVSTLELGDSALYLCASSLDRGGELFFGEGSRLTVL.

This clone was counted between two and nine times. The CDR3 DNA reads TGTGCCAGCTCACCACAACAGGGGGGGCCGAACACTGAAGCTTTCTTT. Translating it yields CASSPQQGGPNTEAFF. The chain recombines TRBV18 with TRBJ1-1, with 8 bases aligning to TRBD1. The CDR3 covers 16 residues. V dropped 1 base and J dropped 1; count of bases not matched to a gene: 5. Germline V lookup: CDR1 KGHSH, CDR2 LQKENI.

This chain connects TRBV5-1 to TRBJ2-3, with 12 nucleotides matching TRBD2. There are 16 residues in the CDR3. The trim removed 2 bases at V and 2 bases at J, leaving 3 bases unmatched. CDR1 is SGHRS and CDR2 is YFSETQ in the germline V gene. The CDR3 protein is CASSLRLAGDTDTQYF. DNA of the CDR3: TGCGCCAGCAGCTTAAGACTAGCGGGAGACACAGATACGCAGTATTTT.

In DNA form, the CDR3 reads TGTGCCAGCAGCCATCCTACTAGCGGGAGTCACACCGGGGAGCTGTTTTTT. Translating it yields CASSHPTSGSHTGELFF. This chain joins TRBV4-2 and TRBJ2-2; 11 nucleotides align to TRBD2. The CDR3 sequence is 17 residues long. In germline, CDR1 is LGHNA, CDR2 YNFKEQ. After removal of 3 bases from V and 3 bases from J, the junction contained 6 bases not matched to a gene.

DNA of the CDR3: TGCGCCAGCAGCTTGTCTCCTAATGAAAAACTGTTTTTT. Translating it yields CASSLSPNEKLFF. This rearrangement joins TRBV5-1 to TRBJ1-4, with D unclear. V gave up 1 base and J gave up 3 bases, with 4 bases separating them. The CDR3 totals 13 residues. Germline CDR1 is SGHRS and CDR2 is YFSETQ.

The chain joins TRBV28 to TRBJ2-6; 9 positions match TRBD1. The V segment lost 4 bases and the J segment 2 bases; nucleotides outside the gene matches: 3. The V gene's germline CDR1 is MDHEN and CDR2 SYDVKM. The CDR3 loop spans 16 amino acids. The CDR3 sequence: CASSSQGAPGANVLTF. The CDR3 DNA is TGTGCCAGCAGTTCACAGGGGGCGCCTGGGGCCAACGTCCTGACTTTC.

This chain connects TRBV13 to TRBJ2-1; D is possibly TRBD1 (6 bases). Germline loops: CDR1 PRHDT, CDR2 FYEKMQ (reference sequence). Trimming took 7 bases from V and 8 from J, leaving 18 bases between them. This CDR3 has 14 amino acids. CDR3 loop: CASTLLGAGDEQFF. CDR3 nucleotide sequence: TGTGCCAGCACCCTCTTGGGGGCCGGCGATGAGCAGTTCTTC.

The chain is built from TRBV28 and TRBJ2-3, with 7 bases fitting TRBD2. CDR1 MDHEN and CDR2 SYDVKM come from the germline V gene. The CDR3 runs 17 residues. Trimming removed 7 bases from V and 3 bases from J; junction bases left unmatched: 16. CDR3 protein: CASTEGGAGALTDTQYF. DNA for the CDR3: TGTGCCAGCACCGAGGGTGGGGCGGGAGCTTTGACAGATACGCAGTATTTT. Full variable domain (missing parts from reference TRBV28 and TRBJ2-3): DVKVTQSSRYLVKRTGEKVFLECVQDMDHENMFWYRQDPGLGLRLIYFSYDVKMKEKGDIPEGYSVSREKKERFSLILESASTNQTSMYLCASTEGGAGALTDTQYFGPGTRLTVL.

This clone was found a few times. The chain links TRBV25-1 to TRBJ2-1, with 9 bases that match TRBD2. Trimming cost V 4 bases and J 4 bases; bases outside gene matches: 5. Germline-derived CDR1 and CDR2 are MGHDK and SYGVNS. This CDR3 is 15 amino acids long. CDR3 nucleotide sequence: TGTGCCAGCAGTGGACTAGCGGAGTGGTACAATGAGCAGTTCTTC. Translated, it gives CASSGLAEWYNEQFF.

This chain uses TRBV2 with TRBJ1-1, with D possibly being TRBD1 (5 bases). The germline V gene encodes CDR1 SNHLY and CDR2 FYNNEI. Trimming left V 10 bases short and J 0 bases short, with 18 bases between. The CDR3 is 15 residues long. CDR3 sequence reads: CATRVTYLMNTEAFF. CDR3 DNA: TGTGCCACCAGGGTGACCTACTTAATGAACACTGAAGCTTTCTTT.

The genes are TRBV5-1 and TRBJ2-3; a possible D gene is TRBD1 (5 bases). From germline, CDR1 is SGHRS and CDR2 YFSETQ. Trimming removed 0 bases from V and 4 bases from J, with 9 bases in between. The CDR3 has 14 amino acids. Here the CDR3 DNA reads TGCGCCAGCAGCTTGGAGGGGATCGCAGATACGCAGTATTTT. Protein sequence: CASSLEGIADTQYF.

The chain has TRBV6-5 and TRBJ2-3; TRBD2 agrees at 10 bases. The CDR3 is 14 amino acids. With 6 bases clipped from V and 6 bases from J, the junction kept 6 bases outside the gene matches. CDR1 is MNHEY, CDR2 SVGAGI, per germline. Here the CDR3 reads CASSQREGQDTQYF. Written as DNA, the CDR3 is TGTGCCAGCAGCCAGCGGGAGGGCCAGGATACGCAGTATTTT.

The V gene is TRBV28, the J gene TRBJ2-5; D might be TRBD1 or TRBD2, each matching 6 bases. The CDR3 consists of 14 residues. Germline V gene sequence: CDR1 MDHEN, CDR2 SYDVKM. Trimming removed 5 bases from V and 5 bases from J, with 15 bases in between. CDR3 sequence (DNA): TGTGCCAGCAGTCCGCCGGGGGCCTGGGAGACCCAGTACTTC. It yields the protein CASSPPGAWETQYF.

V is TRBV2 and J is TRBJ1-5; D might be TRBD1 (6 bases). Germline loops: CDR1 SNHLY, CDR2 FYNNEI. This CDR3 has 14 amino acids. V dropped 6 bases and J dropped 8 bases, with 17 bases sitting between them. The CDR3 spells CASRRTALGEPQHF. The CDR3 DNA is TGTGCCAGCAGACGGACAGCCTTGGGAGAGCCCCAGCATTTT.

Worth noting for this clone: This same CDR3 is encoded by further DNA sequences in the sample. V usage is TRBV20-1 and J usage is TRBJ2-1, with a weak D call TRBD2 (5 bases). The CDR3 covers 11 residues. Germline V lookup: CDR1 DFQATT, CDR2 SNEGSKA (reference sequence). With 3 bases removed from V and 5 bases from J, the gap between germline ends came to 5 bases. This chain's CDR3 is CSARRDNEQFF. Written as DNA, the CDR3 is TGCAGTGCTAGGAGGGACAATGAGCAGTTCTTC.

There are many counts of this clone. In the same sample, other DNA sequences code for this CDR3. The V gene is TRBV30, the J gene TRBJ1-5; 9 bases line up with TRBD1. The CDR3 extends over 14 amino acids. In germline, CDR1 is GTSNPN, CDR2 SVGIG (reference sequence). Trimming took 2 bases from V and 4 from J; bases not matched to a gene: 3. CDR3 coding DNA: TGTGCCTGGAGTACACAGGGGGCGAATCAGCCCCAGCATTTT. Encoded protein: CAWSTQGANQPQHF. The full variable domain, rest sourced from reference TRBV30 and TRBJ1-5, is SQTIHQWPATLVQPVGSPLSLECTVEGTSNPNLYWYRQAAGRGLQLLFYSVGIGQISSEVPQNLSASRPQDRQFILSSKKLLLSDSGFYLCAWSTQGANQPQHFGDGTRLSIL.

This clone was counted a single time. The chain joins TRBV19 to TRBJ1-1, with 7 bases lining up with TRBD1. CDR1 is LNHDA and CDR2 is SQIVND in the germline V gene (reference sequence). The CDR3 covers 15 residues. V lost 4 bases to trimming and J lost 11 bases; unmatched junction nucleotides: 16. CDR3 in DNA: TGTGCCAGTAGTACAGACAGGGAGGGGACGTCTAAGGCTTTCTTT. Protein product: CASSTDREGTSKAFF.

This rearrangement joins TRBV6-6 to TRBJ1-5, with D hard to call. Germline CDR1 reads MNHNY; CDR2 reads SVGAGI (reference sequence). This CDR3 is built from 15 residues. Trimming pared 4 bases from V and 10 bases from J, leaving 20 bases between. For the CDR3, the DNA is TGTGCCAGCAGTTCCCATTACCCTTCTATTGGACCCCAGCATTTT. The encoded protein is CASSSHYPSIGPQHF.

The genes are TRBV7-2 and TRBJ1-5; no clear D gene. In germline, CDR1 is SGHTA, CDR2 FQGNSA. V lost 5 bases and J 2 bases, leaving 10 bases between the germline ends. The CDR3 totals 14 residues. CDR3 loop: CASSGEGGNQPQHF. Here the CDR3 DNA reads TGTGCCAGCAGCGGTGAGGGCGGCAATCAGCCCCAGCATTTT.